These 16 T cell receptor beta chains were sequenced from one sample in a study of cytomegalovirus exposure and HLA in healthy donors. Primers included in the PCR were 60 Vbeta and 13 Jbeta primers. Measured with immunoSEQ multiplex PCR; TCRdb has only the in-frame clones, and not every one. The profile covers fewer than 200,000 clones, with about 85% appearing a single time and approximately 2% taken by the ten largest. The sequencing sample was made of PBMCs. The receptors derive from a man between 18 and 35 years old in good health and CMV-seropositive.

J is TRBJ1-4 and V is TRBV15; D remains ambiguous. V was cut by 1 base and J by 0 bases, with 9 bases left in between. From germline, CDR1 is LNHNV and CDR2 YYDKDF (reference sequence). This CDR3 is 16 amino acids long. The CDR3 DNA follows: TGTGCCACCAGCAGAGTGAGAGGGACAACTAATGAAAAACTGTTTTTT. Translating it yields CATSRVRGTTNEKLFF.

CDR3 in DNA: TGTGCCAGCAGCTTGGCGTGGTCGGCAGGGGAAGGCTACGAGCAGTACTTC. Its translation is CASSLAWSAGEGYEQYF. The rearrangement uses TRBV5-6 and TRBJ2-7; possible D gene TRBD1, 6 bases. The germline CDR1 and CDR2 sequences are SGHDT and YYEEEE. The CDR3 runs 17 residues. The germline V and J ends were trimmed by 0 bases and 3 bases, with 19 bases remaining between them.

V usage is TRBV19 and J usage is TRBJ2-7, with 10 bases that match TRBD2. CDR1 and CDR2 (germline): LNHDA, SQIVND (reference sequence). V lost 1 base, J lost 3 bases, and 3 bases stayed unmatched. This CDR3 is built from 15 residues. The CDR3 nucleotides are TGTGCCAGTAGTATAGCGGCTAGCGGGGGCTACGAGCAGTACTTC. This codes for CASSIAASGGYEQYF.

This rearrangement joins TRBV5-4 to TRBJ1-2; TRBD1 matches at 9 bases. V lost 2 bases to trimming and J lost 6 bases; unmatched junction nucleotides: 5. Germline V gene lookup returns CDR1 SGHNT and CDR2 YYREEE (reference sequence). The CDR3 loop spans 14 amino acids. CDR3 region: CASSLWDRADGYTF. In nucleotides, the CDR3 is TGTGCCAGCAGCTTATGGGACAGGGCGGATGGCTACACCTTC. The full variable domain, completed using reference TRBV5-4 and TRBJ1-2, is ETGVTQSPTHLIKTRGQQVTLRCSSQSGHNTVSWYQQALGQGPQFIFQYYREEENGRGNFPPRFSGLQFPNYSSELNVNALELDDSALYLCASSLWDRADGYTFGSGTRLTVV.

CDR3 sequence (DNA): TGTGCCAGCAGTGAGTTAGCGGGGCAGACCTACGAGCAGTACTTC. Its protein is CASSELAGQTYEQYF. This chain links TRBV25-1 with TRBJ2-5; 8 positions agree with TRBD2. The J call may be incorrect, as the DNA end agrees better with TRBJ2-7. This CDR3 has 15 amino acids. In germline, CDR1 is MGHDK, CDR2 SYGVNS.

The J gene is TRBJ2-5, the V gene TRBV25-1; TRBD1 is a possible D gene (6 bases). This CDR3 spans 14 amino acids. The ends were cut back, 0 bases at V and 3 bases at J, with 8 bases in the middle. Germline V CDR1 and CDR2: MGHDK, SYGVNS. In nucleotides, the CDR3 is TGTGCCAGCAGTGAATACCGGGACAAAGAGACCCAGTACTTC. This encodes CASSEYRDKETQYF. The variable domain in full, completed from reference TRBV25-1 and TRBJ2-5, reads EADIYQTPRYLVIGTGKKITLECSQTMGHDKMYWYQQDPGMELHLIHYSYGVNSTEKGDLSSESTVSRIRTEHFPLTLESARPSHTSQYLCASSEYRDKETQYFGPGTRLLVL.

The V gene is TRBV6-5, the J gene TRBJ2-7; D might be TRBD2 (6 bases). V was cut by 0 bases and J by 6 bases, with 12 bases left in between. The CDR3 spans 14 residues. The germline CDR1 and CDR2 sequences are MNHEY and SVGAGI. The CDR3 protein is CASSYSGGGSEQYF. The CDR3 DNA reads as TGTGCCAGCAGTTACTCGGGGGGAGGCTCCGAGCAGTACTTC.

The chain carries TRBV29-1 and TRBJ2-6; 9 bases map to TRBD1. The CDR3 extends over 17 amino acids. Trimming cost V 3 bases and J 1 base; bases outside gene matches: 7. CDR1 SQVTM and CDR2 ANQGSEA come from the germline V gene. DNA of the CDR3: TGCAGCGTTGACTACCCGGGACAGGGTTCTGGGGCCAACGTCCTGACTTTC. Translated: CSVDYPGQGSGANVLTF.

The gene calls are TRBV7-2 and TRBJ1-5; 11 bases are shared with TRBD1. CDR1 and CDR2 (germline): SGHTA, FQGNSA. CDR3 length equals 17 residues. The J segment lost 10 bases and the V segment lost 5 bases, leaving 16 bases of the junction unmatched. CDR3 sequence (DNA): TGTGCCAGCAGCCAACGAGGGACAGGGGGTTCTTGGGGACCCCAGCATTTT. Translated: CASSQRGTGGSWGPQHF.

This clone has only a few counts. The chain uses TRBV2 and TRBJ1-4, with D unresolved. The CDR3 totals 15 residues. V dropped 4 bases and J dropped 4 bases, with 13 bases sitting between them. Germline V gene lookup returns CDR1 SNHLY and CDR2 FYNNEI. The CDR3 bases are TGTGCCAGCAGTGGCGATGAGAAATATAATGAAAAACTGTTTTTT. Translated: CASSGDEKYNEKLFF.

Remarks on this clone: An end of the junction does not agree with germline; a read error may underlie this. The chain is built from TRBV30 and TRBJ2-6; D may be TRBD1 (5 bases). The germline V gene has CDR1 GTSNPN and CDR2 SVGIG (reference sequence). This CDR3 has 15 residues. The CDR3: CAWATQSSGANGLTF. The CDR3 DNA reads as TGTGCCTGGGCGACACAGTCCTCTGGGGCCAACGGCCTGACTTTC.

V is TRBV19 and J is TRBJ1-5; D is possibly TRBD1 (6 bases). The length of the CDR3 is 14 residues. Trimming stripped 10 bases from V and 2 bases from J, with 15 bases between. Germline CDR1 is LNHDA and CDR2 is SQIVND (reference sequence). As DNA, the CDR3 is TGTGCCACCGACGAGGGGGTTCGCAATCAGCCCCAGCATTTT. Protein product: CATDEGVRNQPQHF.

This sequence joins TRBV5-1 and TRBJ1-4; D is possibly TRBD1 (5 bases). Germline loops: CDR1 SGHRS, CDR2 YFSETQ. Between the trimmed V and J ends, which lost 0 bases and 5 bases, there was a span of 11 bases. CDR3 size: 15 residues. The CDR3 region has the DNA TGCGCCAGCAGCTTGGCCACAGGAGACAATGAAAAACTGTTTTTT. Residues: CASSLATGDNEKLFF.

V gene TRBV7-2 combines with J gene TRBJ1-2; D is perhaps TRBD1 (6 bases). CDR3 length: 17 residues. Trimming removed 2 bases at V and 8 bases at J, with 24 bases between. The V gene's germline CDR1 is SGHTA and CDR2 FQGNSA. CDR3: CASSLLLGGEGVRGYTF. The CDR3 nucleotides read TGTGCCAGCAGCTTATTGCTTGGGGGGGAGGGGGTTAGGGGCTACACCTTC.

The chain combines TRBV10-3 with TRBJ1-4; the D gene is possibly TRBD1 (5 bases). This CDR3 has 13 residues. The V gene lost 4 bases and the J gene lost 8 bases, with 11 bases spanning the gap. CDR1 is ENHRY, CDR2 SYGVKD, per germline. The CDR3 protein is CAISGGESEKLFF. CDR3 DNA: TGTGCCATCAGTGGGGGGGAGAGCGAAAAACTGTTTTTT.

The CDR3 here is CASRLGQSRYEQYF. CDR3 bases: TGTGCCAGCAGATTAGGACAGTCCCGCTACGAGCAGTACTTC. J is TRBJ2-7 and V is TRBV6-1; possible D gene TRBD1, 6 bases. This CDR3 is built from 14 residues. V lost 6 bases and J lost 3, with 15 bases in between. From germline, CDR1 is MNHNS and CDR2 SASEGT.